The present entry profiles one T cell receptor (beta chain) with its context. Its target is not known. Germline assignment: CDR1 SGHRS and CDR2 YFSETQ. The CDR3 loop spans 14 amino acids. Trimming stripped 4 bases from V and 9 bases from J, with 20 bases between. Ahead of thyroid surgery, no patient had received treatment of any kind. This sample stems from a study of metastatic and nonmetastatic thyroid tumors. Study-level background: Where malignant and benign thyroid patients were concerned, repertoires were compared across blood and tumor or nodule tissue. Broader study findings: As reported, TCR beta diversity in blood and tumor was significantly higher in malignant thyroid tumors than in benign nodules.

Original methodology: Clinicopathological groups supplied CDR3 differences that were used to build a distant-metastasis classifier for papillary thyroid cancer. With MiXCR, TCRdb reprocessed the PCR reads. The V and J calls here are based on TCRdb, not the publication. The data show 3,000 to 4,500 clones, just over 35% seen once. The source of this sequence is a female donor with papillary thyroid cancer or a benign thyroid nodule (not recorded which). Some clones in this sample may be carry-over from other donors' samples. Sequences were obtained from adjacent normal tissue. V and J are TRBV5-1 and TRBJ2-7, with D perhaps matching TRBD1 or TRBD2 (5 bases each). CDR3 DNA sequence: TGCGCCAGCAGCCTACCGGGACCCAACGCGTCGCAGTACTTC. It encodes CASSLPGPNASQYF.